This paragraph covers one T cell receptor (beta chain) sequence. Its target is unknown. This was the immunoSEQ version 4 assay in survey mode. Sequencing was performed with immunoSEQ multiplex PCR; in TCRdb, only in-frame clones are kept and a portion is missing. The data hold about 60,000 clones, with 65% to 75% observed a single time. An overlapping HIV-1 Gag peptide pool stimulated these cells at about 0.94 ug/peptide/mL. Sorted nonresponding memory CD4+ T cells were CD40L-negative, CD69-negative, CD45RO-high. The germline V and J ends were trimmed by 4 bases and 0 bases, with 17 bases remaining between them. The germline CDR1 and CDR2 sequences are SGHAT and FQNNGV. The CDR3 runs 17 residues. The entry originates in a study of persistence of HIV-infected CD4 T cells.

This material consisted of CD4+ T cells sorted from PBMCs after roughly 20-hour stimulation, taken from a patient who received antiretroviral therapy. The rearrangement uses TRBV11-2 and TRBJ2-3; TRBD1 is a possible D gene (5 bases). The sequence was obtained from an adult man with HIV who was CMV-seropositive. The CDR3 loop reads CASSSGGASSSTDTQYF. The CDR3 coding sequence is TGTGCCAGCAGCTCCGGTGGGGCTTCCTCTAGCACAGATACGCAGTATTTT.